Presented here are 21 T cell receptor beta chains from one specimen sequenced in a study of shared T cell receptors in the human thymus. The protocol was immunoSEQ multiplex PCR, while the TCRdb copy is restricted to in-frame clones and leaves out a portion. Among about 660,000 clones listed, more than 70% were seen once. The same sample was also used in a study of human thymus T cells.

Sequenced input: thymocytes. Receptors were obtained from a boy younger than two with a congenital heart defect.

V gene TRBV28 combines with J gene TRBJ1-3; 7 bases are shared with TRBD1. This CDR3 has 16 amino acids. Per germline, CDR1 MDHEN and CDR2 SYDVKM. After removal of 6 bases from V and 4 bases from J, the junction contained 12 bases not matched to a gene. CDR3 residues: CASSCHDREPGNTIYF. In DNA, the CDR3 is TGTGCCAGCAGCTGCCACGACAGGGAGCCCGGAAACACCATATATTTT. The full variable domain, completed using reference TRBV28 and TRBJ1-3, is DVKVTQSSRYLVKRTGEKVFLECVQDMDHENMFWYRQDPGLGLRLIYFSYDVKMKEKGDIPEGYSVSREKKERFSLILESASTNQTSMYLCASSCHDREPGNTIYFGEGSWLTVV.

This clone was counted between two and nine times. The V gene is TRBV29-1, the J gene TRBJ2-7, with 8 nucleotides matching TRBD1. This CDR3 contains 15 residues. Germline V gene data show CDR1 as SQVTM and CDR2 as ANQGSEA. Trimming took 6 bases from V and 1 from J; bases not matched to a gene: 11. The CDR3 loop is CSVTRQGPVSYEQYF. In DNA form, the CDR3 reads TGCAGCGTAACCCGACAGGGGCCCGTTTCCTACGAGCAGTACTTC.

V is TRBV12-5 and J is TRBJ2-3; TRBD2 matches 12 bases. Germline loops: CDR1 LGHNT, CDR2 FRNRAP. Trimming cost V 7 bases and J 8 bases; bases outside gene matches: 7. The CDR3 consists of 14 residues. The CDR3 spells CASVPTSGSGTQYF. CDR3 bases: TGTGCTAGTGTCCCGACTAGCGGGAGCGGTACGCAGTATTTT. Full variable domain (rest looked up from reference TRBV12-5 and TRBJ2-3): DARVTQTPRHKVTEMGQEVTMRCQPILGHNTVFWYRQTMMQGLELLAYFRNRAPLDDSGMPKDRFSAEMPDATLATLKIQPSEPRDSAVYFCASVPTSGSGTQYFGPGTRLTVL.

This clone was observed once. The rearrangement links TRBV5-1 to TRBJ1-2, with 7 bases aligning to TRBD1. Germline V gene data show CDR1 as SGHRS and CDR2 as YFSETQ. V lost 4 bases to trimming and J lost 6 bases; unmatched junction nucleotides: 18. The CDR3 consists of 17 residues. CDR3 sequence (DNA): TGCGCCAGCAGCCCTCAGGCAGGCACAACAGGGGTGAATGGCTACACCTTC. Its protein product is CASSPQAGTTGVNGYTF.

A note on this clone: Within the sample, other DNA sequences also encode this same CDR3. This rearrangement joins TRBV28 to TRBJ2-7, with 10 bases fitting TRBD2. V dropped 3 bases and J dropped 0; count of bases not matched to a gene: 5. The germline V gene encodes CDR1 MDHEN and CDR2 SYDVKM. The CDR3 consists of 16 residues. In DNA, the CDR3 is TGTGCCAGCAGTTTTGGGTTAGCGGGAGGCTCCTACGAGCAGTACTTC. It encodes CASSFGLAGGSYEQYF. Drawing the rest from reference TRBV28 and TRBJ2-7, the complete variable domain is DVKVTQSSRYLVKRTGEKVFLECVQDMDHENMFWYRQDPGLGLRLIYFSYDVKMKEKGDIPEGYSVSREKKERFSLILESASTNQTSMYLCASSFGLAGGSYEQYFGPGTRLTVT.

The J gene is TRBJ1-2, the V gene TRBV20-1; D is possibly TRBD1 (6 bases). Trimming removed 6 bases at V and 8 bases at J, with 13 bases between. This CDR3 has 11 residues. Germline V gene sequence: CDR1 DFQATT, CDR2 SNEGSKA (reference sequence). The CDR3 is CSAGGDDGYTF. CDR3 coding DNA: TGCAGTGCAGGGGGGGATGACGGCTACACCTTC.

The chain has TRBV29-1 and TRBJ2-7; 11 nucleotides align to TRBD1. The germline CDR1 and CDR2 sequences are SQVTM and ANQGSEA. Trimming removed 4 bases from V and 4 bases from J; junction bases left unmatched: 3. The CDR3 length is 13 residues. The CDR3 here is CSVGGTGGYEQYF. In nucleotides, the CDR3 is TGCAGCGTTGGAGGGACAGGGGGATACGAGCAGTACTTC.

This clone was picked up a small number of times. The J gene is TRBJ1-4, the V gene TRBV11-2; a weak D match, TRBD1 (5 bases). The length of the CDR3 is 16 residues. V lost 1 base, J lost 3 bases, and 12 bases lay in between. CDR1 SGHAT and CDR2 FQNNGV come from the germline V gene. The CDR3, as DNA: TGTGCCAGCAGCTTAGTCCCCGCGGGGGCTAATGAAAAACTGTTTTTT. Residues: CASSLVPAGANEKLFF. The whole variable domain, remainder taken from reference TRBV11-2 and TRBJ1-4, is EAGVAQSPRYKIIEKRQSVAFWCNPISGHATLYWYQQILGQGPKLLIQFQNNGVVDDSQLPKDRFSAERLKGVDSTLKIQPAKLEDSAVYLCASSLVPAGANEKLFFGSGTQLSVL.

This chain joins TRBV5-6 and TRBJ2-1; D not certain. Germline V CDR1 and CDR2: SGHDT, YYEEEE. The length of the CDR3 is 11 residues. Trimming took 1 base from V and 9 from J, leaving 5 bases between them. The CDR3 sequence is CASSLLGEQFF. DNA for the CDR3: TGTGCCAGCAGCTTGCTAGGTGAGCAGTTCTTC.

V is TRBV28 and J is TRBJ2-3, with 7 bases aligning to TRBD2. The CDR3 sequence is 14 residues long. In germline, CDR1 is MDHEN, CDR2 SYDVKM. The V segment lost 6 bases and the J segment 1 base; nucleotides outside the gene matches: 4. The CDR3 loop reads CASRSGMGTDTQYF. DNA for the CDR3: TGTGCCAGCAGAAGCGGGATGGGCACAGATACGCAGTATTTT.

V usage is TRBV4-1 and J usage is TRBJ2-3; TRBD1 matches 10 bases. The V gene end was trimmed by 3 bases and the J gene end by 0 bases; junction bases not matched to a gene: 6. Germline V gives CDR1 MGHRA, CDR2 YSYEKL. The CDR3 extends over 17 amino acids. The CDR3 DNA reads TGCGCCAGCAGCCAGTCCAGACAGGGGGCTAGCACAGATACGCAGTATTTT. Encoded protein: CASSQSRQGASTDTQYF.

Concerning this clone itself: Other DNA sequences in the sample encode the same CDR3. The chain has TRBV4-3 and TRBJ2-3; D not resolved. In germline, CDR1 is LGHNA, CDR2 YSLEER. The V end was cut by 0 bases, the J end by 4 bases, with 2 bases between. This CDR3 is built from 12 residues. Written as DNA, the CDR3 is TGCGCCAGCAGCCAAGACTCAGATACGCAGTATTTT. This encodes CASSQDSDTQYF.

The chain couples TRBV4-1 to TRBJ2-4, with TRBD2 matching over 11 bases. Germline CDR1 MGHRA, CDR2 YSYEKL. The ends lost 0 bases at V and 0 bases at J; junction bases unmatched: 16. The CDR3 covers 22 residues. CDR3 in DNA: TGCGCCAGCAGCCAAGATACCCCGATGACTAGCGGGATCTATGTAGCCAAAAACATTCAGTACTTC. Protein: CASSQDTPMTSGIYVAKNIQYF.

The chain links TRBV4-3 to TRBJ2-1, with 11 bases aligning to TRBD1. With 3 bases clipped from V and 6 bases from J, the junction kept 7 bases outside the gene matches. The CDR3 covers 16 residues. Germline V gives CDR1 LGHNA, CDR2 YSLEER. In nucleotides, the CDR3 is TGCGCCAGCAGCCAGGACAGGGGGCGTGGAATCAATGAGCAGTTCTTC. It translates to CASSQDRGRGINEQFF.

This chain uses TRBV5-1 with TRBJ1-1; TRBD1 aligns across 7 bases. Germline CDR1 is SGHRS and CDR2 is YFSETQ. The V and J ends lost 0 bases and 3 bases, in that order; junction bases with no gene match: 8. The CDR3 totals 16 residues. The DNA for the CDR3 is TGCGCCAGCAGCTTGGTTCACAGGGGTTTGGACACTGAAGCTTTCTTT. This gives the protein CASSLVHRGLDTEAFF.

The rearrangement links TRBV30 to TRBJ1-2; D may be TRBD1 (5 bases). Germline CDR1 reads GTSNPN; CDR2 reads SVGIG (reference sequence). The CDR3 is made up of 14 amino acids. V was pared by 2 bases and J by 2 bases, with 12 bases between. The CDR3 nucleotides are TGTGCCTGGAGTCTTCGTGGGGGGAACTATGGCTACACCTTC. Protein product: CAWSLRGGNYGYTF.

As for this clone: A junction boundary mismatches the germline segment, possibly from a read error. The chain links TRBV27 to TRBJ1-3; no clear D gene. This CDR3 spans 15 amino acids. Per germline, CDR1 MNHEY and CDR2 SMNVEV (reference sequence). CDR3 in amino acids: CASSLWRAAGNTIYF. The CDR3 nucleotides read TGTGCCAGCAGCTTATGGAGGGCGGCTGGAAACACCATATATTTT.

Here the CDR3 reads CASGSPGNYGYTF. In DNA form, the CDR3 reads TGTGCCTCCGGGTCGCCGGGAAACTATGGCTACACCTTC. The rearrangement links TRBV6-1 to TRBJ1-2; D is unresolved. V was clipped by 11 bases and J by 2 bases, with 15 bases between them. CDR3 length equals 13 residues. In germline, CDR1 is MNHNS, CDR2 SASEGT.

This rearrangement joins TRBV7-2 to TRBJ1-1; D call uncertain. V lost 6 bases and J 0 bases, leaving 17 bases between the germline ends. The CDR3 is 16 amino acids. Germline CDR1 is SGHTA and CDR2 is FQGNSA. The CDR3 sequence is CASSRGSRKMNTEAFF. The DNA for the CDR3 is TGTGCCAGCAGTCGAGGGTCCAGGAAAATGAACACTGAAGCTTTCTTT.

The chain carries TRBV10-3 and TRBJ2-2, with 8 bases aligning to TRBD1. Germline V gives CDR1 ENHRY, CDR2 SYGVKD. The CDR3 runs to 13 residues. With V trimmed by 11 bases and J by 4 bases, 6 bases remained unmatched. The CDR3 DNA reads TGTGCCTCCCGGCAGGGGGCCACCGGGGAGCTGTTTTTT. This sequence encodes CASRQGATGELFF.

The chain carries TRBV7-9 and TRBJ2-7; TRBD1 aligns across 11 bases. J was trimmed by 2 bases and V by 9 bases; bases with no gene match: 6. The CDR3 spans 14 residues. Germline CDR1 SEHNR, CDR2 FQNEAQ (reference sequence). CDR3 loop: CASQWGQGAYEQYF. Written as DNA, the CDR3 is TGTGCCAGTCAGTGGGGACAGGGGGCCTACGAGCAGTACTTC.